This entry describes one TCR beta chain. TCRdb ran MiXCR on the RT-PCR reads and lists one entry per CDR3 protein. The table lists roughly 960,000 distinct CDR3 sequences, approximately 18% of them singletons. This sample stems from a study of patients and donors after allogeneic stem cell transplantation. The receptor's source is a human donor who was either an allogeneic HSCT recipient or a stem cell or donor lymphocyte infusion donor (not recorded which). It is not recorded whose cells these are; they may come from a transplant donor. The sequenced sample was blood, either unsorted or a sorted T cell fraction (not recorded which).

The CDR3 here is CAPLSRIKPVLSYEQYF. The CDR3 DNA sequence: TGTGCCCCTTTAAGTAGGATCAAACCTGTTCTCTCCTACGAGCAGTACTTC. The genes are TRBV25-1 and TRBJ2-7, with D unclear. V was clipped by 11 bases and J by 0 bases, with 26 bases between them. CDR3 length equals 17 residues. CDR1 is MGHDK and CDR2 is SYGVNS in the germline V gene.